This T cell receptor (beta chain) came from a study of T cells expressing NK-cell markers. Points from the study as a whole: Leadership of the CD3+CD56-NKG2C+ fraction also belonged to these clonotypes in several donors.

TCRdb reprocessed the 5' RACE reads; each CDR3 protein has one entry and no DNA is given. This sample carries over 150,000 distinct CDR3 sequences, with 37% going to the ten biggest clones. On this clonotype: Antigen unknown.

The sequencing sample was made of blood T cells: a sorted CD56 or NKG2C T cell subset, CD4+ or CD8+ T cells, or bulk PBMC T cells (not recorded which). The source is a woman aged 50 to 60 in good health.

CDR3 region: CASSDGVEQYF. The genes are TRBV6-4 and TRBJ2-7. CDR1 MRHNA and CDR2 SNTAGT come from the germline V gene. CDR3 length: 11 residues.